One T cell receptor (beta chain) is described in this entry. This record belongs to a study of blood T cell repertoires in COVID-19. Study at large: The samples span acute and convalescent COVID-19 from the United States, Italy and Spain.

As handled by the study authors: Reference gene primers were amplified, and this amplification served to estimate nucleated cell counts. The protocol was immunoSEQ multiplex PCR, while the TCRdb copy is restricted to in-frame clones and leaves out a portion. V, J and clone size were drawn from that table, and D and trimming were deduced from the DNA. The sample has 100,000 to 120,000 clones, more than 70% seen once. Trimming pared 1 base from V and 4 bases from J, leaving 11 bases between. Germline V gene data show CDR1 as SGHTA and CDR2 as FQGNSA. This CDR3 is 14 amino acids long. The chain carries TRBV7-2 and TRBJ2-7; D not certain. The source of this sequence is a woman in her 50s with acute or convalescent COVID-19. What was sequenced was peripheral blood. The DNA of the CDR3 is TGTGCCAGCAGCTTAGGGTACAGTGCTTACGAGCAGTACTTC. It translates to CASSLGYSAYEQYF.